One sample yielded the 11 T cell receptor beta chains listed below, sequenced in a study of shared clonotypes between healthy human individuals. Data came from immunoSEQ multiplex PCR; TCRdb stores just in-frame clones and leaves some out. The repertoire holds some 1.5 million clones, with roughly 96% as singletons. The specimen was naive CD4+ T cells sorted from blood. Subset in this sample: CD45RA+ positively selected. All receptors come from a man between 25 and 39 years old in good health.

The rearrangement joins TRBV30 to TRBJ2-3; D unresolved. The germline CDR1 and CDR2 sequences are GTSNPN and SVGIG (reference sequence). CDR3 size: 12 residues. The germline V and J ends were trimmed by 4 bases and 5 bases, with 10 bases remaining between them. CDR3 nucleotides: TGTGCCTGGAAGGGCAGTGGAGATACGCAGTATTTT. Amino acids: CAWKGSGDTQYF. The entire variable domain, with the rest obtained from reference TRBV30 and TRBJ2-3, is as follows: SQTIHQWPATLVQPVGSPLSLECTVEGTSNPNLYWYRQAAGRGLQLLFYSVGIGQISSEVPQNLSASRPQDRQFILSSKKLLLSDSGFYLCAWKGSGDTQYFGPGTRLTVL.

The genes are TRBV5-4 and TRBJ2-7; 10 positions agree with TRBD2. Unmatched junction bases numbered 6, after V lost 0 bases and J lost 9 bases. Germline V gene data show CDR1 as SGHNT and CDR2 as YYREEE (reference sequence). The CDR3 sequence is 14 residues long. The CDR3 loop reads CASSLGSSGSAQYF. The DNA for the CDR3 is TGTGCCAGCAGCTTGGGTTCTAGCGGGAGTGCGCAGTACTTC.

The genes are TRBV29-1 and TRBJ2-7; unclear D gene. This CDR3 spans 12 amino acids. V was cut by 7 bases and J by 7 bases, with 17 bases left in between. Germline assignment: CDR1 SQVTM and CDR2 ANQGSEA. DNA of the CDR3: TGCAGCGCCCAATGGACGGGCGGAGAGCAGTACTTC. Its translation: CSAQWTGGEQYF.

This rearrangement joins TRBV19 to TRBJ2-6, with a tentative D call TRBD2 (6 bases). The germline V gene encodes CDR1 LNHDA and CDR2 SQIVND (reference sequence). Trimming cost V 3 bases and J 0 bases, with 15 bases left between them. The CDR3 length is 18 residues. The chain's CDR3 is CASSIRAGTSSGANVLTF. For the CDR3, the DNA is TGTGCCAGTAGTATTAGAGCCGGGACTTCCTCTGGGGCCAACGTCCTGACTTTC. The full variable domain, in which reference TRBV19 and TRBJ2-6 provide the parts outside the CDR3, is DGGITQSPKYLFRKEGQNVTLSCEQNLNHDAMYWYRQDPGQGLRLIYYSQIVNDFQKGDIAEGYSVSREKKESFPLTVTSAQKNPTAFYLCASSIRAGTSSGANVLTFGAGSRLTVL.

V and J are TRBV5-1 and TRBJ2-2; tentatively, D is TRBD1 (5 bases). Trimming stripped 2 bases from V and 5 bases from J, with 16 bases between. Germline V gene lookup returns CDR1 SGHRS and CDR2 YFSETQ. The CDR3 spans 16 residues. The CDR3 region is CASSFLRPGKTGELFF. As DNA, the CDR3 is TGCGCCAGCAGCTTCCTCCGCCCAGGGAAGACCGGGGAGCTGTTTTTT.

The chain uses TRBV18 and TRBJ1-3; 10 bases map to TRBD1. The CDR3 spans 17 residues. V trimming: 3 bases; J trimming: 3 bases; junction bases outside the gene matches: 8. Germline loops: CDR1 KGHSH, CDR2 LQKENI. This CDR3 reads CASSPTTGGFGGNTIYF. The CDR3 bases are TGTGCCAGCTCACCGACGACAGGGGGCTTTGGTGGAAACACCATATATTTT.

Regarding this clone: The same CDR3 arises from other DNA sequences in this sample as well. J is TRBJ2-7 and V is TRBV11-2, with D tentatively TRBD1 (5 bases). With 1 base removed from V and 2 bases from J, the gap between germline ends came to 12 bases. Germline V lookup: CDR1 SGHAT, CDR2 FQNNGV. The CDR3 consists of 15 residues. The chain's CDR3 is CASSLVGRVPYEQYF. The CDR3 DNA reads as TGTGCCAGCAGCTTAGTAGGCAGGGTACCCTACGAGCAGTACTTC.

The gene calls are TRBV15 and TRBJ2-3; no firm D call. Germline CDR1 LNHNV, CDR2 YYDKDF (reference sequence). Trimming removed 1 base from V and 2 bases from J, with 16 bases in between. The CDR3 runs 17 residues. CDR3 protein: CATSRVMTQAPTDTQYF. CDR3 bases: TGTGCCACCAGCAGAGTCATGACCCAGGCCCCCACAGATACGCAGTATTTT.

The CDR3 nucleotides are TGTGCCAGCAGTTTAAGAAGTTGGCGACAGGGAGGAGGCTATAGCAATCAGCCCCAGCATTTT. Translating it yields CASSLRSWRQGGGYSNQPQHF. The genes are TRBV28 and TRBJ1-5, with 7 bases fitting TRBD1. V dropped 2 bases and J dropped 0; count of bases not matched to a gene: 19. This CDR3 has 21 amino acids. In germline, CDR1 is MDHEN, CDR2 SYDVKM.

The chain is built from TRBV27 and TRBJ2-1, with TRBD2 matching over 8 bases. CDR1 is MNHEY, CDR2 SMNVEV, per germline (reference sequence). This CDR3 has 15 amino acids. V lost 2 bases to trimming and J lost 8 bases; unmatched junction nucleotides: 8. CDR3 sequence (DNA): TGTGCCAGCAGTTTAACCGGGAGGGCCTTGGATGAGCAGTTCTTC. It specifies CASSLTGRALDEQFF.

The rearrangement joins TRBV7-9 to TRBJ2-1; 8 nucleotides align to TRBD2. Germline V lookup: CDR1 SEHNR, CDR2 FQNEAQ (reference sequence). The CDR3 is 19 amino acids. V was pared by 4 bases and J by 3 bases, with 17 bases of the junction left unmatched. CDR3 residues: CASSSYLSASGPNYNEQFF. The CDR3 DNA sequence: TGTGCCAGCAGCTCTTACCTGTCCGCTAGCGGGCCAAACTACAATGAGCAGTTCTTC.